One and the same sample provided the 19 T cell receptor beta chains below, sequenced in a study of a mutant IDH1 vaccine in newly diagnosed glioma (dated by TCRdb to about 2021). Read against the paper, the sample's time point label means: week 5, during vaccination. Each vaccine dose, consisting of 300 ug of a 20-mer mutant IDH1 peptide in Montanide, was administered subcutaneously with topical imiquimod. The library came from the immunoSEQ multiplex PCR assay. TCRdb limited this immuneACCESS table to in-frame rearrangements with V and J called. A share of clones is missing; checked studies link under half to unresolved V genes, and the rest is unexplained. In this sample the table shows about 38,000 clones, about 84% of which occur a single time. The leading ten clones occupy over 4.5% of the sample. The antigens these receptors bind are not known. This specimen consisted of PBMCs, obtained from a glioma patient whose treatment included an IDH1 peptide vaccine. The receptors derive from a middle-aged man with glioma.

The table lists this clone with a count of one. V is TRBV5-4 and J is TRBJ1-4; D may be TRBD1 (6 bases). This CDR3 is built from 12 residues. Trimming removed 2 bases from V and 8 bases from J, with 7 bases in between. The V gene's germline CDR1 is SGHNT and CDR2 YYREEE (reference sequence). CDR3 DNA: TGTGCCAGCAGCTTACAGGGCGAAAAACTGTTTTTT. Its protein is CASSLQGEKLFF.

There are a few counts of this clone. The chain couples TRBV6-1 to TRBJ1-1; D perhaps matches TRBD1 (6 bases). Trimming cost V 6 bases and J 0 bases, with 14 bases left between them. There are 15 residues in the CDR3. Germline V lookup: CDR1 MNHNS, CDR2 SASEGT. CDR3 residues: CASRVLGAMNTEAFF. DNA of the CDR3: TGTGCCAGCAGGGTACTGGGGGCCATGAACACTGAAGCTTTCTTT.

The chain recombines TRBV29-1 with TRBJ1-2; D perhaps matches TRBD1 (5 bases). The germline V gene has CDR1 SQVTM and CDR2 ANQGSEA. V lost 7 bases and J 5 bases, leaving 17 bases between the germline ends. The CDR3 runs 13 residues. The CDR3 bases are TGCAGCGCTAGAGTGGGACTGGTATATGGCTACACCTTC. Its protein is CSARVGLVYGYTF.

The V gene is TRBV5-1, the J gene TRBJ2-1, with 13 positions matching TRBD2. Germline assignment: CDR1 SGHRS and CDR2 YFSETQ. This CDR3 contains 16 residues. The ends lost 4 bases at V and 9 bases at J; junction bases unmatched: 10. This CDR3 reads CASSPPTSGGDGEQFF. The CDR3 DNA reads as TGCGCCAGCAGCCCGCCCACTAGCGGGGGGGACGGTGAGCAGTTCTTC.

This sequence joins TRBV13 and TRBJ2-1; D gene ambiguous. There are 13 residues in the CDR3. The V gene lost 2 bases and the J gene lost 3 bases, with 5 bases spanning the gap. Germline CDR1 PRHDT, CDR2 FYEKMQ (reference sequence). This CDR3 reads CASSLLDYNEQFF. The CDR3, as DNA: TGTGCCAGCAGCTTACTGGACTACAATGAGCAGTTCTTC. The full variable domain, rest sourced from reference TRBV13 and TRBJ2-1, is AAGVIQSPRHLIKEKRETATLKCYPIPRHDTVYWYQQGPGQDPQFLISFYEKMQSDKGSIPDRFSAQQFSDYHSELNMSSLELGDSALYFCASSLLDYNEQFFGPGTRLTVL.

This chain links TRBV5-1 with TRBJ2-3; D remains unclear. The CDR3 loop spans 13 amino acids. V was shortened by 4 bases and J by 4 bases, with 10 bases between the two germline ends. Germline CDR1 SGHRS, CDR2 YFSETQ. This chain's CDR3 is CASSLSPSDTQYF. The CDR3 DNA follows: TGCGCCAGCAGCCTATCTCCATCAGATACGCAGTATTTT.

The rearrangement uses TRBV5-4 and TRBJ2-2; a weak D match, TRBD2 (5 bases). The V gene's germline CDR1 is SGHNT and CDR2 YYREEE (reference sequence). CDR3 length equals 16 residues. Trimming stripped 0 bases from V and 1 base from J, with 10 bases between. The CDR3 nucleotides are TGTGCCAGCAGCTTGGGCGCGGGTCGGAACACCGGGGAGCTGTTTTTT. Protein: CASSLGAGRNTGELFF.

Here the CDR3 DNA reads TGTGCCAGCAGTGACTCGACAGGGGGCTACAATGAGCAGTTCTTC. Protein: CASSDSTGGYNEQFF. This chain joins TRBV6-4 and TRBJ2-1; TRBD1 agrees at 9 bases. V was clipped by 0 bases and J by 3 bases; unmatched bases: 0. The CDR3 runs 15 residues. Looked up from germline, CDR1 is MRHNA and CDR2 is SNTAGT.

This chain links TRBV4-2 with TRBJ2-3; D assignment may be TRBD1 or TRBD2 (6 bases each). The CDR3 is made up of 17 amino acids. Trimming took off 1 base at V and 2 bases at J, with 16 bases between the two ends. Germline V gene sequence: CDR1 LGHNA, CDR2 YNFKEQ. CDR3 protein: CASSQAPGASSTDTQYF. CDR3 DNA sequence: TGTGCCAGCAGCCAAGCCCCGGGGGCGTCTTCCACAGATACGCAGTATTTT.

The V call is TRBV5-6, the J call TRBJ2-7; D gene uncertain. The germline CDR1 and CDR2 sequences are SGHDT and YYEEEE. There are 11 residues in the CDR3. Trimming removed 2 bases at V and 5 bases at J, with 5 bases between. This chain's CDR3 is CASSFFDEQYF. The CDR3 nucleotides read TGTGCCAGCAGCTTTTTCGACGAGCAGTACTTC.

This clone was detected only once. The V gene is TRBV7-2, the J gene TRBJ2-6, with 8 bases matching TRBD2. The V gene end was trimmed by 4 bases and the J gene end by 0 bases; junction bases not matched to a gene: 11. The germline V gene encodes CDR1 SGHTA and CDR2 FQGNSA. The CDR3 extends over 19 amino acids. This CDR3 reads CASSSFGALAGSGANVLTF. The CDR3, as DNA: TGTGCCAGCAGCTCTTTTGGGGCCCTAGCGGGCTCTGGGGCCAACGTCCTGACTTTC.

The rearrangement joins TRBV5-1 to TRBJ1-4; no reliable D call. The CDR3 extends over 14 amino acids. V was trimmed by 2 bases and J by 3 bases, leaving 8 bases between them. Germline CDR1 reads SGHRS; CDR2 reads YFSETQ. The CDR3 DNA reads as TGCGCCAGCAGCTTAAGGGCTTCTAATGAAAAACTGTTTTTT. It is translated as CASSLRASNEKLFF.

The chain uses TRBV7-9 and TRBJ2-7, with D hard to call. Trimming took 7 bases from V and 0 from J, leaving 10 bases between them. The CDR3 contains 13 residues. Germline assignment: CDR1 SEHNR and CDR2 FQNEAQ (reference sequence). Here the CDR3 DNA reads TGTGCCAGCACCACCCATAGCTCCTACGAGCAGTACTTC. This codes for CASTTHSSYEQYF. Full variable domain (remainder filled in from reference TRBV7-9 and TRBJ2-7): DTGVSQNPRHKITKRGQNVTFRCDPISEHNRLYWYRQTLGQGPEFLTYFQNEAQLEKSRLLSDRFSAERPKGSFSTLEIQRTEQGDSAMYLCASTTHSSYEQYFGPGTRLTVT.

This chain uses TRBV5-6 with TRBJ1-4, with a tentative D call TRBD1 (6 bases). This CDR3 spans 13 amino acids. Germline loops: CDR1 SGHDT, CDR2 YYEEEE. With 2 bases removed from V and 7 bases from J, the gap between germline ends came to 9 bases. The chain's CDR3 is CASSFAQGEKLFF. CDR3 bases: TGTGCCAGCAGCTTTGCACAGGGTGAAAAACTGTTTTTT.

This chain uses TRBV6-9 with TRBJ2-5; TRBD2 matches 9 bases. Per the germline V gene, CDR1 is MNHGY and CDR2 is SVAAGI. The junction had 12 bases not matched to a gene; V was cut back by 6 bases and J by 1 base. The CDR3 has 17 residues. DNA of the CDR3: TGTGCCAGCAGGTCGTCGGCTAGCGGGGCCCTCCAAGAGACCCAGTACTTC. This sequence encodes CASRSSASGALQETQYF.

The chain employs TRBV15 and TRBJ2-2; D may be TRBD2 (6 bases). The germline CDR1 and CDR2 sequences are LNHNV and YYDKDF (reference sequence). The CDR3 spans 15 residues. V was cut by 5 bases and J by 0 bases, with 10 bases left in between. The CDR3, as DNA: TGTGCCACCAGCTCTCGGGGGTCGAACACCGGGGAGCTGTTTTTT. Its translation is CATSSRGSNTGELFF.

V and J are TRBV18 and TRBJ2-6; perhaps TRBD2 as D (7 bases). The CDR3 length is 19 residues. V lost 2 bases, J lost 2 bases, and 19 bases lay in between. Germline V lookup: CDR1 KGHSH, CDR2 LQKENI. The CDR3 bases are TGTGCCAGCTCACCATTCGGCGGGGGCAACCTTCCTGGGGCCAACGTCCTGACTTTC. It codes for CASSPFGGGNLPGANVLTF. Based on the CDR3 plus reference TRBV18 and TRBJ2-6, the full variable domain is NAGVMQNPRHLVRRRGQEARLRCSPMKGHSHVYWYRQLPEEGLKFMVYLQKENIIDESGMPKERFSAEFPKEGPSILRIQQVVRGDSAAYFCASSPFGGGNLPGANVLTFGAGSRLTVL.

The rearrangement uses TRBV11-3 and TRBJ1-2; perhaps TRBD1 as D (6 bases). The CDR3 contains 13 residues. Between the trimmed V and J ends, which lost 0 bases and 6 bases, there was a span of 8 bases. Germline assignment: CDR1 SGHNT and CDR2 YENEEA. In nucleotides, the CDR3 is TGTGCCAGCAGCTTAGATGGGGGCGATGGCTACACCTTC. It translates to CASSLDGGDGYTF.

The CDR3 DNA reads as TGCAGCGTTGATGTGGTGCCTCGGGAGACCCAGTACTTC. This gives the protein CSVDVVPRETQYF. The chain is built from TRBV29-1 and TRBJ2-5; no reliable D call. Trimming removed 3 bases from V and 5 bases from J, with 13 bases in between. Germline CDR1 reads SQVTM; CDR2 reads ANQGSEA. The CDR3 spans 13 residues.